A single sample is the source of the 30 T cell receptor beta chains below, sequenced in a study of regulatory T cells in long-lasting Graves disease. Time point meaning: persistent/refractory GD, antithyroid drugs over 5 years with positive TRAb. RNA isolated from PBMCs was used to make the TCR library. Relying on iRepertoire HTBI primers and Arm-PCR of CDR3 regions, the team built TCR beta libraries. A single record per CDR3 protein comes from TCRdb applying MiXCR to the multiplex PCR reads. This table has about 420,000 distinct CDR3 sequences, around 20% appearing once. The sample in question was peripheral blood mononuclear cells (PBMCs), obtained when the disease was refractory, from a patient treated with antithyroid drugs. The receptors shown here come from a female donor with Graves disease.

This clonotype has more than one count but fewer than ten. The chain recombines TRBV20-1 with TRBJ1-6, with no clear D. The ends were cut back, 3 bases at V and 9 bases at J, with 9 bases in the middle. From germline, CDR1 is DFQATT and CDR2 SNEGSKA (reference sequence). This CDR3 region has 12 residues. The CDR3 protein is CSASEAGSPLHF. The CDR3 DNA sequence: TGCAGTGCTAGTGAGGCTGGTTCACCCCTCCACTTT.

The chain links TRBV5-1 to TRBJ2-5; D not resolved. The CDR3 spans 14 residues. V was clipped by 1 base and J by 1 base, with 8 bases between them. Germline CDR1 SGHRS, CDR2 YFSETQ. The CDR3 reads CASSLQSTQETQYF. The CDR3 nucleotides read TGCGCCAGCAGCTTGCAGTCCACCCAAGAGACCCAGTACTTC.

Comment on this clonotype: A much larger clonotype is one base distant, so this may be a read error. The chain has TRBV27 and TRBJ2-5; D gene uncertain. This CDR3 comprises 12 residues. The germline V gene has CDR1 MNHEY and CDR2 SMNVEV (reference sequence). CDR3 residues: CASRCWKETRYF. CDR3 nucleotide sequence: TGTGCCAGCAGATGCTGGAAAGAGACCCGGTACTTC.

The chain links TRBV20-1 to TRBJ2-7; 8 positions match TRBD2. Germline CDR1 is DFQATT and CDR2 is SNEGSKA (reference sequence). V lost 6 bases and J lost 5; bases outside the gene matches: 9. There are 13 residues in the CDR3. The CDR3 loop reads CSAFSGSTHEQYF. In nucleotides, the CDR3 is TGCAGTGCGTTCAGCGGGAGTACCCACGAGCAGTACTTC.

This clonotype came up many times. The rearrangement joins TRBV3-1 to TRBJ2-7, with D perhaps TRBD1 (6 bases). The CDR3 runs to 12 residues. V lost 6 bases and J 3 bases, leaving 9 bases between the germline ends. The germline gives CDR1 LGHDT, CDR2 YNNKEL (reference sequence). The CDR3 DNA is TGTGCCAGCAGACAACAGGGCTACGAGCAGTACTTC. It codes for CASRQQGYEQYF.

This clonotype was seen more than once but under ten times. The chain recombines TRBV18 with TRBJ1-3; D is ambiguous. V was cut by 6 bases and J by 4 bases, with 10 bases left in between. The CDR3 is 13 amino acids. Germline CDR1 reads KGHSH; CDR2 reads LQKENI. The CDR3 sequence: CASSGEQGNTIYF. CDR3 sequence (DNA): TGTGCCAGCTCGGGTGAACAAGGAAACACCATATATTTT.

This clonotype came up many times. V and J are TRBV12-3 or TRBV12-4 and TRBJ1-2, with D unclear. CDR3 length equals 13 residues. Between the trimmed V and J ends, which lost 4 bases and 5 bases, there was a span of 11 bases. The CDR3 DNA follows: TGTGCCAGCAGTTCCCAGGCGAGGTATGGCTACACCTTC. The encoded protein is CASSSQARYGYTF.

This chain uses TRBV5-1 with TRBJ2-1, with 9 bases aligning to TRBD1. The CDR3 extends over 15 amino acids. J was trimmed by 8 bases and V by 2 bases; bases with no gene match: 8. Per germline, CDR1 SGHRS and CDR2 YFSETQ. CDR3 in amino acids: CASSFFKQGADEQFF. CDR3 bases: TGCGCCAGCAGCTTCTTCAAACAGGGGGCGGATGAGCAGTTCTTC.

The chain carries TRBV27 and TRBJ1-1; D ambiguous. V lost 6 bases to trimming and J lost 7 bases, with 15 bases between them. The CDR3 is 13 residues long. CDR1 is MNHEY, CDR2 SMNVEV, per germline (reference sequence). CDR3 DNA: TGTGCCAGCAGACCTACAGCGACCAATGAAGCTTTCTTT. It yields the protein CASRPTATNEAFF.

The gene calls are TRBV19 and TRBJ2-7; 10 bases are a match to TRBD2. Trimming removed 6 bases from V and 2 bases from J; junction bases left unmatched: 7. Germline V CDR1 and CDR2: LNHDA, SQIVND (reference sequence). The CDR3 has 15 amino acids. The CDR3 DNA sequence: TGTGCCAGTAGAGGATCTAGCGGGAGTACCTACGAGCAGTACTTC. Amino acid sequence: CASRGSSGSTYEQYF.

This clonotype came up once. One end of the junction is discordant with germline, which a read error may explain. The chain links TRBV5-5 to TRBJ1-4; TRBD1 might be the D (6 bases). Germline V gene lookup returns CDR1 SGHKS and CDR2 YYEKEE (reference sequence). The CDR3 extends over 16 amino acids. The CDR3 DNA reads as TGTGCCAGCAGGGCAGACAGGCCCAGCTCTAACGAAAAACTGTTTTTT. Protein sequence: CASRADRPSSNEKLFF.

A few counts support this clonotype. The chain links TRBV7-9 to TRBJ1-1, with 9 bases fitting TRBD1. V trimming: 5 bases; J trimming: 1 base; junction bases outside the gene matches: 5. The CDR3 loop spans 15 amino acids. Germline CDR1 and CDR2: SEHNR and FQNEAQ (reference sequence). The CDR3 DNA is TGTGCCAGCAGCCGGACAGGGGAAAGGAACACTGAAGCTTTCTTT. Amino acids: CASSRTGERNTEAFF.

Details on this clonotype: A read error may account for a junction end that differs from germline. This chain links TRBV5-8 with TRBJ1-5; D perhaps matches TRBD1 (6 bases). This CDR3 has 15 residues. In germline, CDR1 is SGHTS, CDR2 YDEGEE. CDR3 DNA sequence: TGTGCCAGCAGGTTGACAGGATATAGCAATCAGCCCCGGCATTTT. This translates into CASRLTGYSNQPRHF.

The gene calls are TRBV19 and TRBJ1-1; D not resolved. This CDR3 comprises 13 residues. The V and J ends lost 5 bases and 0 bases respectively, with 7 bases between them. CDR1 is LNHDA and CDR2 is SQIVND in the germline V gene (reference sequence). The CDR3: CASSAQMNTEAFF. The CDR3 DNA follows: TGTGCCAGTAGTGCCCAGATGAACACTGAAGCTTTCTTT. Combining the CDR3 with reference TRBV19 and TRBJ1-1 gives the whole variable domain DGGITQSPKYLFRKEGQNVTLSCEQNLNHDAMYWYRQDPGQGLRLIYYSQIVNDFQKGDIAEGYSVSREKKESFPLTVTSAQKNPTAFYLCASSAQMNTEAFFGQGTRLTVV.

This clonotype was picked up many times. The chain has TRBV2 and TRBJ1-2; 9 bases match TRBD1. Germline V gives CDR1 SNHLY, CDR2 FYNNEI. This CDR3 region has 17 residues. V gave up 1 base and J gave up 3 bases; unmatched junction bases: 9. CDR3 region: CASSEVKGQGIDYGYTF. The CDR3 DNA follows: TGTGCCAGCAGTGAAGTCAAGGGACAGGGTATAGACTATGGCTACACCTTC. Full variable domain (missing parts from reference TRBV2 and TRBJ1-2): EPEVTQTPSHQVTQMGQEVILRCVPISNHLYFYWYRQILGQKVEFLVSFYNNEISEKSEIFDDQFSVERPDGSNFTLKIRSTKLEDSAMYFCASSEVKGQGIDYGYTFGSGTRLTVV.

There are many counts of this clonotype. CDR3 DNA sequence: TGTGCCAGCAGTGAACAGGACCGAGCCAAAGCTTTCTTT. Its translation is CASSEQDRAKAFF. The chain employs TRBV2 and TRBJ1-1; D call uncertain. CDR3 length: 13 residues. Germline loops: CDR1 SNHLY, CDR2 FYNNEI. Between the trimmed V and J ends, which lost 2 bases and 9 bases, there was a span of 13 bases.

Only a few counts were recorded for this clonotype. This sequence joins TRBV2 and TRBJ1-2; D call uncertain. The CDR3 is 14 amino acids. Germline lookup yields CDR1 SNHLY and CDR2 FYNNEI. V lost 0 bases and J lost 5, with 10 bases in between. In nucleotides, the CDR3 is TGTGCCAGCAGTGAAGCAGGGAACTTTTATGGCTACACCTTC. It is translated as CASSEAGNFYGYTF.

This clonotype was seen only a few times. This rearrangement joins TRBV12-3 or TRBV12-4 to TRBJ1-2; weak D call: TRBD1 (6 bases). The CDR3 has 13 amino acids. Between the trimmed V and J ends, which lost 6 bases and 5 bases, there was a span of 13 bases. In nucleotides, the CDR3 is TGTGCCAGCAGCCTCGACAGGAAATATGGCTACACCTTC. Translating gives CASSLDRKYGYTF.

This clonotype has a handful of counts. This sequence joins TRBV20-1 and TRBJ2-7; weak D call: TRBD1 (6 bases). V lost 1 base, J lost 3 bases, and 19 bases lay in between. The CDR3 extends over 16 amino acids. Germline V lookup: CDR1 DFQATT, CDR2 SNEGSKA (reference sequence). CDR3 bases: TGCAGTGCTAGAGGGTCCCTACAGGGTCGGATCTACGAGCAGTACTTC. As protein: CSARGSLQGRIYEQYF.

This clonotype showed up many times. The rearrangement links TRBV12-3 or TRBV12-4 to TRBJ1-1; D unresolved. The CDR3 spans 13 residues. Trimming shortened V by 5 bases and J by 6 bases, and 13 bases separated the two germline ends. The CDR3 DNA is TGTGCCAGCAGTGCCAATAGGGTGGCTGAAGCTTTCTTT. Its translation: CASSANRVAEAFF.

In this sample, this clonotype turned up many times. This sequence joins TRBV7-9 and TRBJ2-7, with 9 positions matching TRBD2. Germline V gene data show CDR1 as SEHNR and CDR2 as FQNEAQ (reference sequence). Trimming removed 8 bases from V and 0 bases from J; junction bases left unmatched: 5. The CDR3 totals 14 residues. CDR3 nucleotides: TGTGCCAGCGGCACTAGCGGGTTCTCCTACGAGCAGTACTTC. Amino acid sequence: CASGTSGFSYEQYF.

This clonotype was seen at least ten times. The chain joins TRBV20-1 to TRBJ1-5; 7 nucleotides match TRBD1. The CDR3 sequence is 14 residues long. The V and J ends lost 5 bases and 5 bases, in that order; junction bases with no gene match: 9. CDR1 DFQATT and CDR2 SNEGSKA come from the germline V gene (reference sequence). The CDR3 nucleotides read TGCAGTGCTTCTCCGACAGGGACGGATCAGCCCCAGCATTTT. This codes for CSASPTGTDQPQHF.

Concerning this clonotype: A much larger clonotype is one base distant, so this may be a read error. In this CDR3 the conserved last residue, phenylalanine or tryptophan, is missing, so a read error is likely. The DNA for the CDR3 is TGTGCCAGCAGCCCGGGGCCGTCAGGGGGCGAGCAGTACATC. Translation gives CASSPGPSGGEQYI. This chain uses TRBV11-3 with TRBJ2-7; 7 bases are a match to TRBD1. The CDR3 runs 14 residues. V trimming: 5 bases; J trimming: 6 bases; junction bases outside the gene matches: 10. Germline CDR1 SGHNT, CDR2 YENEEA.

This clonotype was seen a handful of times. V usage is TRBV6-2 or TRBV6-3 and J usage is TRBJ1-1; TRBD1 is a possible D gene (5 bases). The germline gives CDR1 MNHEY, CDR2 SVGEGT. The V end lost 3 bases, the J end lost 11 bases, and 16 bases lay between the germline ends. The CDR3 runs 13 residues. In DNA, the CDR3 is TGTGCCAGCAGTTATACCGGAGGGGCTAAGGCTTTCTTT. Translated, it gives CASSYTGGAKAFF.

The chain couples TRBV5-1 to TRBJ2-6; D is unresolved. In germline, CDR1 is SGHRS, CDR2 YFSETQ. The CDR3 loop spans 15 amino acids. Between the trimmed V and J ends, which lost 2 bases and 4 bases, there was a span of 10 bases. CDR3 sequence reads: CASSLDGYGANVLTF. The CDR3 DNA is TGCGCCAGCAGCTTAGATGGTTACGGGGCCAACGTCCTGACTTTC.

V gene TRBV2 combines with J gene TRBJ1-1, with unresolved D. The germline V gene encodes CDR1 SNHLY and CDR2 FYNNEI. The CDR3 contains 13 residues. Trimming removed 7 bases from V and 1 base from J, with 10 bases in between. The CDR3 here is CASNRVANTEAFF. CDR3 nucleotide sequence: TGTGCCAGCAACCGGGTCGCGAACACTGAAGCTTTCTTT.

This clonotype has a count of ten or more. The chain employs TRBV3-1 and TRBJ1-5; a weak D match, TRBD1 (5 bases). This CDR3 is built from 15 residues. V gave up 0 bases and J gave up 7 bases, with 13 bases separating them. Germline CDR1 and CDR2: LGHDT and YNNKEL (reference sequence). CDR3 nucleotides: TGTGCCAGCAGCCAAGACGCCGGGGGAGGGCAGCCCCAGCATTTT. Encoded protein: CASSQDAGGGQPQHF.

This clonotype was observed a few times. The V call is TRBV19, the J call TRBJ1-1; no clear D. The CDR3 extends over 12 amino acids. CDR1 and CDR2 from the germline V gene are LNHDA and SQIVND (reference sequence). V dropped 3 bases and J dropped 3 bases, with 5 bases sitting between them. The CDR3 reads CASSIRDTEAFF. In DNA form, the CDR3 reads TGTGCCAGTAGTATTAGGGACACTGAAGCTTTCTTT.

This clonotype was detected many times. The chain joins TRBV2 to TRBJ2-2; D might be TRBD2 (6 bases). The CDR3 spans 15 residues. V lost 8 bases, J lost 0 bases, and 13 bases lay in between. CDR1 is SNHLY and CDR2 is FYNNEI in the germline V gene. CDR3 amino acids: CASGREYANTGELFF. The CDR3 nucleotides read TGTGCCAGCGGTCGGGAGTATGCGAACACCGGGGAGCTGTTTTTT.

CDR3 bases: TGTGCCAGCAGCTTAATGGTCTCGGGCAGTTTAGGAGGGAGCGAGCAGTTCTTC. Encoded protein: CASSLMVSGSLGGSEQFF. The chain couples TRBV7-2 to TRBJ2-1, with D possibly being TRBD2 (6 bases). V was cut by 2 bases and J by 10 bases, with 27 bases left in between. CDR3 length: 18 residues. Germline CDR1 is SGHTA and CDR2 is FQGNSA.